This TCR beta chain was sequenced in a study of post-analysis software for immune sequencing data. General study results and limits: Included in a set of about 5 TRBV segments more frequent in patients than controls were TRBV5-6, TRBV5-1 and TRBV20-1.

Sequencing libraries made from TCR beta cDNA carried unique molecular identifiers. TCRdb called the PCR reads again in MiXCR, with one record for every CDR3 protein. Among approximately 690,000 distinct CDR3 sequences listed, 55% to 60% were seen once. As concerns this clonotype: The antigen is not known.

This CDR3 has 13 amino acids. Between the trimmed V and J ends, which lost 10 bases and 0 bases, there was a span of 13 bases. Germline V gene lookup returns CDR1 WSHSY and CDR2 SAAADI. The receptor comes from a girl under 10 years old with multiple sclerosis. Sequences were obtained from blood. V gene TRBV10-2 combines with J gene TRBJ2-7, with D possibly matching TRBD2 (6 bases). In nucleotides, the CDR3 is TGCGCCACCCGTAGCGGTAGCTCCTACGAGCAGTACTTC. Protein product: CATRSGSSYEQYF.